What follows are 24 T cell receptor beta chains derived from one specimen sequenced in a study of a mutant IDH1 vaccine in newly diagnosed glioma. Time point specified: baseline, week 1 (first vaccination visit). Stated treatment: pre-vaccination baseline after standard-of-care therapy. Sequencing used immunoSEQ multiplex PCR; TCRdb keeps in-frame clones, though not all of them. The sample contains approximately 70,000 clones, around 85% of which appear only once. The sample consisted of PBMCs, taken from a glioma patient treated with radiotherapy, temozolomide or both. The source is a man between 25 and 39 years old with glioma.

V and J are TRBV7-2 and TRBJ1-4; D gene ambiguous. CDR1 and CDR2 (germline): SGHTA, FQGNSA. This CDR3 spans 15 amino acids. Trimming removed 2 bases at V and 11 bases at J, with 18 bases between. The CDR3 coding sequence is TGTGCCAGCAGCTTATGGGGAAGTATGGGGAATAAACTGTTTTTT. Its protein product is CASSLWGSMGNKLFF.

In DNA form, the CDR3 reads TGTGCCAGCAGCGTAGCGGGGATAGATACGCAGTATTTT. Its translation: CASSVAGIDTQYF. The chain recombines TRBV9 with TRBJ2-3, with D perhaps matching TRBD2 (5 bases). This CDR3 is built from 13 residues. Germline CDR1 and CDR2: SGDLS and YYNGEE. Trimming took 0 bases from V and 5 from J, leaving 7 bases between them.

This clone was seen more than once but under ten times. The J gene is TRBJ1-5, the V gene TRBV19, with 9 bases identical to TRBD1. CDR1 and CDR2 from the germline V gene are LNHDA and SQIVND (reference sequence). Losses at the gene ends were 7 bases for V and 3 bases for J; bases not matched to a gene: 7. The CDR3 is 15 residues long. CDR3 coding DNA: TGTGCCAGTAAGCCAGACAGGGGGTTCAATCAGCCCCAGCATTTT. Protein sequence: CASKPDRGFNQPQHF.

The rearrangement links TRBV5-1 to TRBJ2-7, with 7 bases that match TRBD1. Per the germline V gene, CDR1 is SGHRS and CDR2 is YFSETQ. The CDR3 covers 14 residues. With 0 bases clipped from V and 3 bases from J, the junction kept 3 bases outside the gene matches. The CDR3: CASSLVAGGYEQYF. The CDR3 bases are TGCGCCAGCAGCTTGGTGGCAGGGGGCTACGAGCAGTACTTC.

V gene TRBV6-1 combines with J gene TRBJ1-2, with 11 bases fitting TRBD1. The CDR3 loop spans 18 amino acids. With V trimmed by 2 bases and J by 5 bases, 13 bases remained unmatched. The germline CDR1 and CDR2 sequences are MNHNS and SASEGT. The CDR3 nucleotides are TGTGCCAGCAGTGAAATTGGGACAGGGGGATACAACGGATATGGCTACACCTTC. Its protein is CASSEIGTGGYNGYGYTF.

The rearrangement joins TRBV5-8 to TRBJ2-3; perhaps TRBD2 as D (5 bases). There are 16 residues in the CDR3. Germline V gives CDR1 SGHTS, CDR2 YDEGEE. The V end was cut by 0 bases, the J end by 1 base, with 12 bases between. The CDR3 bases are TGTGCCAGCAGCTTGGGGGCAGTGGGAGGCACAGATACGCAGTATTTT. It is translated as CASSLGAVGGTDTQYF.

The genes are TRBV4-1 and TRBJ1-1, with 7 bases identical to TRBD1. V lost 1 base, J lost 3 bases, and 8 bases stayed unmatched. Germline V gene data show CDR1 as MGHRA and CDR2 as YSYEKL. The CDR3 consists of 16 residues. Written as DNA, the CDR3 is TGCGCCAGCAGCCAAGGACAGGGAATAGGGTACACTGAAGCTTTCTTT. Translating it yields CASSQGQGIGYTEAFF.

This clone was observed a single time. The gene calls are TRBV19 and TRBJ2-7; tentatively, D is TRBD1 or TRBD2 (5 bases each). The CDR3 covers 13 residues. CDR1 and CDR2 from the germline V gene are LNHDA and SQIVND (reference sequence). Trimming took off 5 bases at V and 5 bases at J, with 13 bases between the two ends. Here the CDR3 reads CASSLPGPNEQYF. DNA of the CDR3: TGTGCCAGTAGTCTACCGGGGCCGAACGAGCAGTACTTC.

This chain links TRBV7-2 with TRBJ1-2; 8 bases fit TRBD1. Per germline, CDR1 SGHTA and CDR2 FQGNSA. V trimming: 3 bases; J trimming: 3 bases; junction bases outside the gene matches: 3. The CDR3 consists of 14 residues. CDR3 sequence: CASSFGTGDYGYTF. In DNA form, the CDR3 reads TGTGCCAGCAGCTTCGGGACAGGCGACTATGGCTACACCTTC.

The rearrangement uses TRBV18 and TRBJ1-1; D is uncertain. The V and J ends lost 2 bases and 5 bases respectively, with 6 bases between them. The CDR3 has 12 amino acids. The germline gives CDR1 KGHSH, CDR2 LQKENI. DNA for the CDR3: TGTGCCAGCTCACCAGGTCTGACTGAAGCTTTCTTT. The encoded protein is CASSPGLTEAFF.

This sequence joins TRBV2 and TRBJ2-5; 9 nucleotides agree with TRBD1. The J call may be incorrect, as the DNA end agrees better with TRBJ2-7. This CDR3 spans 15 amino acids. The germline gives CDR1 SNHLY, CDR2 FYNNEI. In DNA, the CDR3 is TGTGCCAGCAGTGAAGACGGACAGGGGTCGACCGAGCAGTACTTC. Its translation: CASSEDGQGSTEQYF.

Here the CDR3 DNA reads TGTGCCAGCAGCTTAAATCGAGTAGGCTGGGGAAACACCATATATTTT. It translates to CASSLNRVGWGNTIYF. The V and J genes are TRBV7-8 and TRBJ1-3; D gene unclear. The CDR3 length is 16 residues. V shed 2 bases and J shed 4 bases, with 15 bases lying between them. CDR1 is SGHVS and CDR2 is FQNEAQ in the germline V gene.

CDR3 protein: CASSPRDFWVVYEQYF. The CDR3 region has the DNA TGTGCCAGCAGCCCCCGGGACTTTTGGGTCGTCTACGAGCAGTACTTC. This sequence joins TRBV5-6 and TRBJ2-7; perhaps TRBD2 as D (6 bases). V was clipped by 4 bases and J by 3 bases, with 20 bases between them. Germline V gives CDR1 SGHDT, CDR2 YYEEEE. This CDR3 comprises 16 residues.

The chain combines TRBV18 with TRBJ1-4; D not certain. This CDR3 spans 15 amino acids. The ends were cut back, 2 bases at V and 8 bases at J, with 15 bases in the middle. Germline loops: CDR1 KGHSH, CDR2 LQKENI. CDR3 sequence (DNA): TGTGCCAGCTCACCAGTGGGAACCCTTAGGGAAAAACTGTTTTTT. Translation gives CASSPVGTLREKLFF.

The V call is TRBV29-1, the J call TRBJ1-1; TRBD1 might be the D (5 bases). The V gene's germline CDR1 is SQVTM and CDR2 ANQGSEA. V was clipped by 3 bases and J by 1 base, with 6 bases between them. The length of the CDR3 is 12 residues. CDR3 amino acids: CSVEGGNTEAFF. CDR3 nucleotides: TGCAGCGTTGAGGGGGGGAACACTGAAGCTTTCTTT.

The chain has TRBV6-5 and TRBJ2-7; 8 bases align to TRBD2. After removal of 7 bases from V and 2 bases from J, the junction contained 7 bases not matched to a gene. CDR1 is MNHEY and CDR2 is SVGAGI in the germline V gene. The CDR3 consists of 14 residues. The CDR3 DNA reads TGTGCCAGCACCCCGGCGGGGGGACCCTACGAGCAGTACTTC. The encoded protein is CASTPAGGPYEQYF.

The CDR3 nucleotides are TGTGCCAGCAGCCAAGTTGGGGGGGTGTCCTATAATTCACCCCTCCACTTT. It specifies CASSQVGGVSYNSPLHF. This chain joins TRBV4-2 and TRBJ1-6; D possibly corresponds to TRBD1 (5 bases). V lost 1 base, J lost 1 base, and 11 bases lay in between. This CDR3 is 17 amino acids long. Germline V gene sequence: CDR1 LGHNA, CDR2 YNFKEQ.

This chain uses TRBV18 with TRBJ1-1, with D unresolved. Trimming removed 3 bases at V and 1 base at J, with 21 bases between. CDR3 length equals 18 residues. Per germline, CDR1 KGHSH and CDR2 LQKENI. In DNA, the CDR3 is TGTGCCAGCTCACCTGGACGGGAGAGAGGGTATGGGAACACTGAAGCTTTCTTT. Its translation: CASSPGRERGYGNTEAFF.

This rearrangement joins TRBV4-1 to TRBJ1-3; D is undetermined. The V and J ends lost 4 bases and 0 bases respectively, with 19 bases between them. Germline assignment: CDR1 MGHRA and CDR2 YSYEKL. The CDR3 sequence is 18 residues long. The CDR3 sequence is CASSPLVGRASSGNTIYF. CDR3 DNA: TGCGCCAGCAGCCCACTCGTAGGAAGAGCAAGCTCTGGAAACACCATATATTTT.

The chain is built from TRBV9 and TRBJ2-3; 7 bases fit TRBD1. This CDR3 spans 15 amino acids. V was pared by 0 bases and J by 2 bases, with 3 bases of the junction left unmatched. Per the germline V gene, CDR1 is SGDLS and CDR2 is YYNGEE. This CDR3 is CASSVEGQSTDTQYF. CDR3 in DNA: TGTGCCAGCAGCGTAGAGGGACAGTCCACAGATACGCAGTATTTT. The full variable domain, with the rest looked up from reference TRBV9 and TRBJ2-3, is DSGVTQTPKHLITATGQRVTLRCSPRSGDLSVYWYQQSLDQGLQFLIQYYNGEERAKGNILERFSAQQFPDLHSELNLSSLELGDSALYFCASSVEGQSTDTQYFGPGTRLTVL.

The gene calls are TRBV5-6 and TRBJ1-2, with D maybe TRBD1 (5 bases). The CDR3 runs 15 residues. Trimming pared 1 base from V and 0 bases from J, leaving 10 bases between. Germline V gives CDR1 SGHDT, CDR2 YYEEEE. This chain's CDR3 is CASSLLEGTNYGYTF. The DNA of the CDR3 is TGTGCCAGCAGCTTGCTGGAGGGGACTAACTATGGCTACACCTTC.

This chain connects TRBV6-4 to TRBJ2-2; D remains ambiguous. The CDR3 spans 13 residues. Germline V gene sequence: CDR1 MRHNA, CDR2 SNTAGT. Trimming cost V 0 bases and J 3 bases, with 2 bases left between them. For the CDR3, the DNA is TGTGCCAGCAGTGACTCGGACACCGGGGAGCTGTTTTTT. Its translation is CASSDSDTGELFF.

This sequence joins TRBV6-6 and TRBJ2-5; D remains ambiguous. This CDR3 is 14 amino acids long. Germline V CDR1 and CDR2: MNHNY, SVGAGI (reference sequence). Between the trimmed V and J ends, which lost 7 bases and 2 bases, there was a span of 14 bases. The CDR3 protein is CASKRALNQETQYF. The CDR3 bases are TGTGCCAGCAAACGGGCACTCAATCAAGAGACCCAGTACTTC.

The CDR3, as DNA: TGTGCCAGCAGCTTAGTGTCCACCAACAATCAGCCCCAGCATTTT. It codes for CASSLVSTNNQPQHF. The chain employs TRBV7-6 and TRBJ1-5, with unresolved D. Trimming left V 1 base short and J 3 bases short, with 10 bases between. CDR1 is SGHVS, CDR2 FNYEAQ, per germline. This CDR3 is 15 amino acids long.